Listed below are T cell receptor beta chains from one sample, sequenced in a study of shared clonotypes between healthy human individuals. The data were produced by immunoSEQ multiplex PCR, yet TCRdb's version contains in-frame clones alone and is incomplete. The sample shows about 600,000 clones, 70% to 80% of them seen only once. Sequenced sample: PBMCs. These receptors all stem from a woman between 40 and 50 years old in good health. Some clones in this sample may be carry-over from other donors' samples. The CDR3 runs from the conserved cysteine through the conserved F or W. D genes are given only for firm matches. Size is stated for part of the rows, as once, few or many counts, or as a class when the clone is expanded.

D | size | J | V | CDR3 | DNA
NA | NA | TRBJ2-2 | TRBV4-2 | CASSHLAGQGGNGELFF | TGTGCCAGCAGCCACCTAGCAGGCCAGGGCGGGAACGGGGAGCTGTTTTTT
TRBD2 | NA | TRBJ2-7 | TRBV7-3 | CASSSGLARGAGVYEQYF | TGTGCCAGCAGCTCGGGACTAGCGCGGGGTGCTGGGGTCTACGAGCAGTACTTC
NA | few | TRBJ2-7 | TRBV29-1 | CSVVELYEQYF | TGCAGCGTTGTCGAACTCTACGAGCAGTACTTC
NA | NA | TRBJ1-1 | TRBV6-6 | CASSSTGENTEAFF | TGTGCCAGCAGTTCAACGGGAGAGAACACTGAAGCTTTCTTT
TRBD1 | NA | TRBJ1-2 | TRBV7-3 | CASSPRPGGVYGYTF | TGTGCCAGCAGCCCCAGGCCAGGGGGCGTCTATGGCTACACCTTC
TRBD2 | NA | TRBJ2-5 | TRBV30 | CAWSAERGRTQYF | TGTGCCTGGAGTGCGGAGCGGGGGCGGACCCAGTACTTC
NA | once | TRBJ1-1 | TRBV10-2 | CASLPGPGTEAFF | TGCGCCAGCCTCCCGGGACCGGGGACTGAAGCTTTCTTT
NA | NA | TRBJ2-7 | TRBV9 | CASSAGVRSYEQYF | TGTGCCAGCAGCGCGGGAGTCAGGTCCTACGAGCAGTACTTC
NA | NA | TRBJ2-7 | TRBV19 | CASSPGPEAVYEQYF | TGTGCCAGTAGTCCCGGGCCCGAGGCGGTATACGAGCAGTACTTC
NA | NA | TRBJ2-7 | TRBV19 | CASSTKPGAFHEQYF | TGTGCCAGTAGTACCAAACCGGGAGCCTTCCACGAGCAGTACTTC
NA | NA | TRBJ2-1 | TRBV6-1 | CASSDRRSYNEQFF | TGTGCCAGCAGTGACCGACGGTCCTACAATGAGCAGTTCTTC
NA | NA | TRBJ2-3 | TRBV6-1 | CASRTRGSTDTQYF | TGTGCCAGCAGAACCCGTGGCAGCACAGATACGCAGTATTTT
NA | few | TRBJ1-1 | TRBV18 | CASSPGAGVNTEAFF | TGTGCCAGCTCACCGGGGGCTGGAGTGAACACTGAAGCTTTCTTT
TRBD1 | NA | TRBJ2-7 | TRBV11-2 | CASSSDRGPYEQYF | TGTGCCAGCAGCTCAGACAGGGGACCCTACGAGCAGTACTTC
NA | NA | TRBJ2-1 | TRBV2 | CASSEGGATYNEQFF | TGTGCCAGCAGTGAAGGAGGAGCTACCTACAATGAGCAGTTCTTC
TRBD1 | NA | TRBJ1-2 | TRBV11-1 | CASSLAGGARGYTF | TGTGCCAGCAGCTTAGCAGGGGGCGCGAGAGGCTACACCTTC
TRBD2 | NA | TRBJ2-7 | TRBV7-2 | CASSPGSGSSYEQYF | TGTGCCAGCAGCCCCGGGAGCGGGAGCTCCTACGAGCAGTACTTC
NA | NA | TRBJ1-5 | TRBV5-1 | CASSLGEGKTQHF | TGCGCCAGCAGCCTCGGGGAGGGGAAGACCCAGCATTTT
NA | NA | TRBJ1-2 | TRBV2 | CASTGYTF | TGTGCCAGCACTGGCTACACCTTC
TRBD2 | NA | TRBJ2-1 | TRBV30 | CAWRVLAGGANEQFF | TGTGCCTGGAGAGTTCTAGCGGGAGGGGCCAATGAGCAGTTCTTC
TRBD2 | NA | TRBJ2-1 | TRBV5-1 | CASSSGLAGAVYNEQFF | TGCGCCAGCAGCTCGGGACTAGCGGGAGCGGTCTACAATGAGCAGTTCTTC
TRBD1 | NA | TRBJ2-1 | TRBV19 | CASRPGQGSSYNEQFF | TGTGCCAGTAGGCCCGGACAGGGGAGCTCCTACAATGAGCAGTTCTTC
TRBD1 | once | TRBJ2-1 | TRBV2 | CASSDPTGADEQFF | TGTGCCAGCAGTGACCCGACAGGGGCCGATGAGCAGTTCTTC